The sequence of this T cell receptor beta chain was determined in a study of T cell responses to AZD1222 COVID-19 vaccine (dated by TCRdb to the early 2020s). About the investigation overall: TCR sequencing covered more than 230 trial participants: about 210 given two doses of AZD1222 and approximately 26 given two doses of MenACWY control vaccine. Trial participants were enrolled by age into subgroups of 18-55, 56-69 and 70-plus years, and about 150, 27 and 61 TCR-sequenced participants, respectively, were included in these subgroups. Broader findings and caveats from the paper: Vaccine-associated CD4 TCRs spanned the whole spike protein, with dominant responses in regions 160-218 and 743-854. Conclusions about previously exposed vaccinees are limited because only 5 or 6 AZD1222 recipients were SARS-CoV-2 seropositive at baseline. Because no day 14 peak-response samples were available, repertoires were characterized only after the peak T cell response. Participants were mostly white British and included more females than males, and it was suggested by the authors that clonal diversity may have been underestimated. Spike-specific TCR breadth and depth rose significantly after two AZD1222 doses compared with day 0 and with MenACWY recipients. In the small 56-69-year group, the increase in depth fell short of significance, most likely because of low power. Reportedly, close to half of the unique spike-specific TCRs recognized epitopes lying outside the regions that are mutated in the B.1.351 and B.1.1.7 variants.

Taken with the paper, the label for time point translates to: about 28 days (+/-7) after the second vaccine dose. AZD1222 recipients given second doses at about 4 weeks or at about 12 weeks were pooled, since spike-specific TCR depth and breadth were not found to differ between the two schedules. Samples from vaccinated people were obtained from the UK trials COV001 and COV002, which included a single-blind randomized controlled phase 2/3 trial of AZD1222 (ChAdOx1 nCoV-19) in healthy adults. For TCRbeta chain sequencing, PBMC samples were collected from trial participants at day 0 and at day 28 after the second dose. Of note for this clone: Its antigen specificity is not known. Per-nucleotide qualities are absent, and no much larger clonotype sits a single base away.

The CDR3 regions of human TCRbeta chains were analyzed by immunosequencing. Concerning the study's data processing: Repertoire TCRs were matched against a reference library of SARS-CoV-2-specific TCRs generated with the MIRA antigen-specificity platform. Breadth was defined as the fraction of unique TCRs that were SARS-CoV-2-associated. Depth was defined as the fraction of total T cells that were SARS-CoV-2-associated. Each spike-specific TCR was assigned to its reactive spike region and to a CD4 or CD8 class using the MIRA data. Log10-transformed breadth and depth values were compared by one-way ANOVA with Sidak's multiple comparisons tests. TCRdb retrieved this table from immuneACCESS and kept in-frame rearrangements only. Not all clones are present; in checked studies, unresolved V genes account for under half, and no reason is known for the remainder. V and J calls and clone size are copied from that table; D and trimming were computed from the DNA. The sample yields about 94,000 clones; roughly 85% were counted once. The leading ten clones occupy roughly 4.5% of the sample.

CDR1 is given as SGHDN and CDR2 as FVKESK, both from the germline V gene. V is reduced by 1 base and J by 1 base, leaving a spacing of 10 bases between them. From cysteine to phenylalanine, the CDR3 is 15 amino acids long. Of the read, only the CDR3 DNA is kept; its 45 bases are in frame from base 1. The sequence was collected from an adult who received the AZD1222 COVID-19 vaccine. Recombination joined TRBV14 with TRBJ2-5; the D gene lacks a confident call. The sequenced sample was peripheral blood, obtained 28 days after the second AZD1222 dose. DNA sequence: TGTGCCAGCAGCCAAGGGATCACACTCCAAGAGACCCAGTACTTC. It is translated as CASSQGITLQETQYF.